Each of the 26 T cell receptor beta chains below was sequenced from the same sample in a study of shared T cell receptors in the human thymus. TCRdb's copy holds only in-frame clones and misses some; the assay was immunoSEQ multiplex PCR. The table shows 700,000 to 750,000 clones, with approximately 85% occurring only once. The data were also submitted as part of a second study, on human thymus T cells.

Sequenced material: thymocytes. The receptors here all came from a girl in the first two years of life with a congenital heart defect.

V gene TRBV5-4 combines with J gene TRBJ1-1; D uncertain. The germline CDR1 and CDR2 sequences are SGHNT and YYREEE (reference sequence). This CDR3 has 11 amino acids. The V end was cut by 4 bases, the J end by 2 bases, with 3 bases between. CDR3 sequence reads: CASSPNTEAFF. CDR3 DNA: TGTGCCAGCAGCCCAAACACTGAAGCTTTCTTT.

The genes are TRBV5-6 and TRBJ1-1; TRBD1 aligns across 9 bases. The CDR3 is 16 amino acids. V shed 2 bases and J 2 bases; nucleotides not matched to a gene: 7. CDR1 is SGHDT, CDR2 YYEEEE, per germline. This CDR3 reads CASSLGQGKANTEAFF. Here the CDR3 DNA reads TGTGCCAGCAGCTTAGGACAGGGGAAGGCAAACACTGAAGCTTTCTTT.

The CDR3 loop is CASRGRRGNTIYF. DNA for the CDR3: TGTGCCAGTCGGGGTAGGCGCGGAAACACCATATATTTT. The genes are TRBV28 and TRBJ1-3; the D is unclear. There are 13 residues in the CDR3. With 9 bases removed from V and 4 bases from J, the gap between germline ends came to 13 bases. Germline CDR1 reads MDHEN; CDR2 reads SYDVKM. Variable domain in full (rest from reference TRBV28 and TRBJ1-3): DVKVTQSSRYLVKRTGEKVFLECVQDMDHENMFWYRQDPGLGLRLIYFSYDVKMKEKGDIPEGYSVSREKKERFSLILESASTNQTSMYLCASRGRRGNTIYFGEGSWLTVV.

The CDR3 reads CASSCSKNRGGTEAFF. The CDR3 region has the DNA TGCGCCAGCAGCTGCTCTAAAAACAGGGGTGGGACTGAAGCTTTCTTT. The chain uses TRBV4-1 and TRBJ1-1, with 7 bases aligning to TRBD1. The ends lost 5 bases at V and 5 bases at J; junction bases unmatched: 14. This CDR3 is built from 16 residues. Germline loops: CDR1 MGHRA, CDR2 YSYEKL.

The chain employs TRBV11-2 and TRBJ1-1, with TRBD1 matching 10 bases. Germline CDR1 and CDR2: SGHAT and FQNNGV. This CDR3 is 16 amino acids long. V trimming: 6 bases; J trimming: 4 bases; junction bases outside the gene matches: 11. CDR3: CASRPEGQGVSTEAFF. The CDR3 nucleotides are TGTGCCAGCAGGCCAGAAGGACAGGGGGTGAGCACTGAAGCTTTCTTT. Combining the CDR3 with reference TRBV11-2 and TRBJ1-1 gives the whole variable domain EAGVAQSPRYKIIEKRQSVAFWCNPISGHATLYWYQQILGQGPKLLIQFQNNGVVDDSQLPKDRFSAERLKGVDSTLKIQPAKLEDSAVYLCASRPEGQGVSTEAFFGQGTRLTVV.

The chain links TRBV7-9 to TRBJ1-3; TRBD1 is a possible D gene (6 bases). CDR3 size: 17 residues. Germline V gene sequence: CDR1 SEHNR, CDR2 FQNEAQ (reference sequence). Trimming stripped 1 base from V and 0 bases from J, with 13 bases between. Written as DNA, the CDR3 is TGTGCCAGCAGCTTAGTCATGACAGGACGCTCTGGAAACACCATATATTTT. Its protein product is CASSLVMTGRSGNTIYF. The whole variable domain, remainder taken from reference TRBV7-9 and TRBJ1-3, is DTGVSQNPRHKITKRGQNVTFRCDPISEHNRLYWYRQTLGQGPEFLTYFQNEAQLEKSRLLSDRFSAERPKGSFSTLEIQRTEQGDSAMYLCASSLVMTGRSGNTIYFGEGSWLTVV.

The chain recombines TRBV5-4 with TRBJ1-1; weak D call: TRBD1 (5 bases). Trimming removed 4 bases at V and 2 bases at J, with 15 bases between. CDR3 length: 15 amino acids. Germline loops: CDR1 SGHNT, CDR2 YYREEE (reference sequence). CDR3 region: CASSQKTVSNTEAFF. The CDR3 coding sequence is TGTGCCAGCAGCCAGAAGACAGTTTCAAACACTGAAGCTTTCTTT.

The chain joins TRBV9 to TRBJ2-6; the D gene is possibly TRBD1 (6 bases). The CDR3 extends over 18 amino acids. Germline CDR1 SGDLS, CDR2 YYNGEE. Deletions cut 1 base from V and 2 bases from J, with 16 bases between. The CDR3 nucleotides read TGTGCCAGCAGCGTATCCCGGACAGCAATTACTGGGGCCAACGTCCTGACTTTC. This codes for CASSVSRTAITGANVLTF.

The rearrangement links TRBV10-3 to TRBJ1-4, with TRBD1 identical over 7 bases. The CDR3 runs to 15 residues. Trimming took 2 bases from V and 0 from J; bases not matched to a gene: 0. The germline V gene has CDR1 ENHRY and CDR2 SYGVKD. The CDR3 loop is CAISEGTATNEKLFF. CDR3 in DNA: TGTGCCATCAGTGAGGGGACAGCAACTAATGAAAAACTGTTTTTT.

The chain joins TRBV7-9 to TRBJ2-3; D remains unclear. CDR3 length: 16 residues. The germline V gene encodes CDR1 SEHNR and CDR2 FQNEAQ (reference sequence). V was trimmed by 5 bases and J by 7 bases, leaving 22 bases between them. The CDR3 coding sequence is TGTGCCAGCAGCGCAGCTAGTCCCCTCAACCTTAATACGCAGTATTTT. Its protein is CASSAASPLNLNTQYF. Filled out from reference TRBV7-9 and TRBJ2-3, the complete variable domain reads DTGVSQNPRHKITKRGQNVTFRCDPISEHNRLYWYRQTLGQGPEFLTYFQNEAQLEKSRLLSDRFSAERPKGSFSTLEIQRTEQGDSAMYLCASSAASPLNLNTQYFGPGTRLTVL.

This chain joins TRBV28 and TRBJ1-2; 9 bases fit TRBD1. CDR1 and CDR2 from the germline V gene are MDHEN and SYDVKM. The V segment lost 5 bases and the J segment 2 bases; nucleotides outside the gene matches: 3. This CDR3 comprises 14 residues. The CDR3: CASSLGQGNYGYTF. The CDR3 DNA sequence: TGTGCCAGCAGTCTTGGACAGGGGAACTATGGCTACACCTTC.

J is TRBJ1-1 and V is TRBV6-5; D not certain. CDR1 and CDR2 (germline): MNHEY, SVGAGI. Trimming removed 0 bases from V and 8 bases from J, with 13 bases in between. The CDR3 has 14 amino acids. The CDR3 loop is CASSYSGGEEEAFF. In nucleotides, the CDR3 is TGTGCCAGCAGTTACTCGGGTGGAGAAGAAGAAGCTTTCTTT.

The CDR3 nucleotides read TGTGCCACCAGCAGCACCAACAGGGGGGTAGACAGCCTAGACTCCTACGAGCAGTACTTC. This gives the protein CATSSTNRGVDSLDSYEQYF. The chain couples TRBV15 to TRBJ2-7, with 8 bases identical to TRBD1. CDR1 LNHNV and CDR2 YYDKDF come from the germline V gene (reference sequence). CDR3 length equals 20 residues. The J segment lost 0 bases and the V segment lost 3 bases, leaving 19 bases of the junction unmatched.

This clone was seen a few times. The chain joins TRBV6-1 to TRBJ1-4; D gene uncertain. The V end lost 3 bases, the J end lost 8 bases, and 16 bases lay between the germline ends. Per germline, CDR1 MNHNS and CDR2 SASEGT. The CDR3 has 15 amino acids. The CDR3 region is CASSDGGRKCEKLFF. CDR3 in DNA: TGTGCCAGCAGTGATGGCGGGCGGAAATGCGAAAAACTGTTTTTT.

This sequence joins TRBV5-5 and TRBJ1-5; D is unresolved. Germline V gives CDR1 SGHKS, CDR2 YYEKEE (reference sequence). This CDR3 has 13 residues. V was clipped by 4 bases and J by 6 bases, with 11 bases between them. This chain's CDR3 is CASSGEVGQPQHF. The DNA for the CDR3 is TGTGCCAGCAGCGGGGAGGTAGGTCAGCCCCAGCATTTT.

This rearrangement joins TRBV2 to TRBJ1-1, with D possibly being TRBD1 (5 bases). The V gene's germline CDR1 is SNHLY and CDR2 FYNNEI. This CDR3 spans 14 amino acids. The ends were cut back, 10 bases at V and 5 bases at J, with 20 bases in the middle. CDR3 protein: CATGTMSFSTEAFF. The DNA for the CDR3 is TGTGCCACCGGGACTATGTCCTTCAGTACTGAAGCTTTCTTT.

This clone was detected once. The chain employs TRBV6-5 and TRBJ2-7; the D is unclear. The germline V gene has CDR1 MNHEY and CDR2 SVGAGI. There are 13 residues in the CDR3. V was trimmed by 11 bases and J by 5 bases, leaving 19 bases between them. CDR3 residues: CAARQNLENEQYF. The CDR3 DNA follows: TGTGCCGCACGGCAAAACCTAGAGAACGAGCAGTACTTC.

The J gene is TRBJ2-3, the V gene TRBV9, with TRBD1 identical over 8 bases. This CDR3 is 15 amino acids long. V was clipped by 1 base and J by 8 bases; unmatched bases: 9. The germline gives CDR1 SGDLS, CDR2 YYNGEE. The CDR3 reads CASSVRDSGQGTQYF. In nucleotides, the CDR3 is TGTGCCAGCAGCGTACGGGACTCCGGACAGGGTACGCAGTATTTT. Supplemented by reference TRBV9 and TRBJ2-3, the full variable domain reads DSGVTQTPKHLITATGQRVTLRCSPRSGDLSVYWYQQSLDQGLQFLIQYYNGEERAKGNILERFSAQQFPDLHSELNLSSLELGDSALYFCASSVRDSGQGTQYFGPGTRLTVL.

The count of this clone is one. The CDR3 is CASSLVGRGAANEKLFF. CDR3 in DNA: TGTGCCAGCAGCTTGGTCGGCAGGGGGGCGGCTAATGAAAAACTGTTTTTT. The chain combines TRBV5-4 with TRBJ1-4; 7 bases fit TRBD1. Germline CDR1 SGHNT, CDR2 YYREEE (reference sequence). J gave up 3 bases and V 0 bases, and 8 bases lay outside the gene matches. The CDR3 is 17 residues long.

The chain recombines TRBV6-1 with TRBJ1-6; D might be TRBD1 (6 bases). The CDR3 has 15 residues. V shed 4 bases and J shed 3 bases, with 10 bases lying between them. Germline V gene sequence: CDR1 MNHNS, CDR2 SASEGT. In DNA form, the CDR3 reads TGTGCCAGCAGTGGGACAGTCGTCTATAATTCACCCCTCCACTTT. It encodes CASSGTVVYNSPLHF.

This chain uses TRBV28 with TRBJ1-5, with a possible D match to TRBD1 (6 bases). V lost 8 bases and J 3 bases, leaving 17 bases between the germline ends. Germline lookup yields CDR1 MDHEN and CDR2 SYDVKM. The CDR3 consists of 15 residues. The CDR3 DNA is TGTGCCAGCTACAGGGAAAGGACCTTCAATCAGCCCCAGCATTTT. Translation gives CASYRERTFNQPQHF.

The J gene is TRBJ2-5, the V gene TRBV5-1, with a weak D call TRBD2 (5 bases). Germline values: CDR1 SGHRS, CDR2 YFSETQ. This CDR3 is 13 amino acids long. Trimming took 0 bases from V and 4 from J, leaving 7 bases between them. In nucleotides, the CDR3 is TGCGCCAGCAGCTTGGGACTATCAGAGACCCAGTACTTC. Its protein product is CASSLGLSETQYF.

V usage is TRBV4-3 and J usage is TRBJ1-1, with D unclear. CDR1 LGHNA and CDR2 YSLEER come from the germline V gene. The CDR3 extends over 15 amino acids. Trimming took off 0 bases at V and 5 bases at J, with 13 bases between the two ends. CDR3 sequence (DNA): TGCGCCAGCAGCCAAGATAGTTCCTTTCGAACTGAAGCTTTCTTT. Translated: CASSQDSSFRTEAFF.

Only one count was recorded for this clone. This chain connects TRBV5-6 to TRBJ2-7, with TRBD1 as a possible D gene (6 bases). This CDR3 spans 14 amino acids. Germline V gene lookup returns CDR1 SGHDT and CDR2 YYEEEE. V dropped 5 bases and J dropped 2 bases, with 14 bases sitting between them. CDR3 DNA: TGTGCCAGCAGTCAGGGGACCGAACCCTACGAGCAGTACTTC. Protein product: CASSQGTEPYEQYF.

This rearrangement joins TRBV28 to TRBJ2-7, with a weak D call TRBD1 (6 bases). CDR3 length equals 17 residues. Germline V CDR1 and CDR2: MDHEN, SYDVKM. The V end was cut by 3 bases, the J end by 5 bases, with 23 bases between. CDR3 coding DNA: TGTGCCAGCAGTTTTGATTCCCGCTCAGGGGTGAGACACGAGCAGTACTTC. Translation gives CASSFDSRSGVRHEQYF.

This rearrangement joins TRBV4-1 to TRBJ1-2, with a weak D call TRBD1 (6 bases). V lost 7 bases, J lost 4 bases, and 13 bases lay in between. The CDR3 extends over 13 amino acids. Germline V gene sequence: CDR1 MGHRA, CDR2 YSYEKL. CDR3 nucleotides: TGCGCCAGCAAGGAGGACAGCCGCTATGGCTACACCTTC. Translation gives CASKEDSRYGYTF.